This T cell receptor beta chain was obtained from a study of blood T cells in healthy people across ages. General study points: Possibly, changes in expanded clonotypes were confounded because donor CMV status was unknown. Per million T cells, TCR beta diversity dropped about linearly as age rose.

A J-beta primer mix and a sample-barcoded 5' primer were used in a second PCR of roughly 6 to 12 cycles. Via MiXCR, TCRdb re-called the 5' RACE reads, giving one row per CDR3 protein. The sample gives around 1.7 million distinct CDR3 sequences, 28% of which show up once; more than 6% is in the top ten. As to this clonotype: Antigen: not known.

This CDR3 is 13 amino acids long. The V gene lost 1 base and the J gene lost 13 bases, with 15 bases spanning the gap. CDR1 and CDR2 (germline): SGHRS, YFSETQ. Staff drew roughly 10 milliliters of peripheral blood from each donor. Sequencing input: blood. The receptor's source is a woman in her 30s in good health. The V and J genes are TRBV5-1 and TRBJ2-1; D gene unclear. CDR3 loop: CASSLTGLETQFF. The CDR3 bases are TGCGCCAGCAGCTTGACCGGGTTAGAGACCCAGTTCTTC.